This T cell receptor beta chain was recovered during a study of OX40 agonist ivuxolimab in advanced cancers. Study background: Three patients responded partially, comprising one with hepatocellular carcinoma and two with cutaneous melanoma. Notes on the study in general: Antigen targets of the expanded peripheral T cells went undetermined. With doses of 0.1 to 3.0 mg/kg, CD4+ and CD8+ blood T cells had undergone clonal expansion by week 6.

Worth noting for this clone: The antigen remains undetermined.

Libraries were prepared by immunoSEQ multiplex PCR; TCRdb keeps only in-frame clonotypes and omits some of them. The sample contains tens of thousands of clones, about 93% of which appear only once. Germline V gene data show CDR1 as SGHAT and CDR2 as FQDESV (reference sequence). The V end lost 5 bases, the J end lost 4 bases, and 15 bases lay between the germline ends. This CDR3 region has 15 residues. The TCR sequence derives from an adult with an advanced solid tumor such as melanoma, head and neck, liver or kidney cancer. The specimen comprised CD4+ or CD8+ T cells sorted from blood, sampled in a trial of the OX40 agonist ivuxolimab. This chain connects TRBV11-1 to TRBJ2-1; tentatively, D is TRBD2 (5 bases). This CDR3 is CASSPSGVQYNEQFF. The CDR3 DNA sequence: TGTGCCAGCAGCCCCTCCGGGGTTCAATACAATGAGCAGTTCTTC. Combining the CDR3 with reference TRBV11-1 and TRBJ2-1 gives the whole variable domain EAEVAQSPRYKITEKSQAVAFWCDPISGHATLYWYRQILGQGPELLVQFQDESVVDDSQLPKDRFSAERLKGVDSTLKIQPAELGDSAMYLCASSPSGVQYNEQFFGPGTRLTVL.